This T cell receptor beta chain was identified during a study of cytomegalovirus exposure and HLA in healthy donors. Study in general: 81% of 398 genotyped donors fell in the Caucasian-associated ancestry cluster.

The CDR3 length is 13 residues. The trim removed 6 bases at V and 11 bases at J, leaving 10 bases unmatched. Germline values: CDR1 MNHEY, CDR2 SVGAGI. General study results and limits: Fewer N-insertions than the roughly 700-donor mean were reportedly shown by an Asian-associated ancestry cluster in a later analysis. The majority of CMV-associated TCR beta chains were reported as apparently HLA-restricted in a later analysis.

Points on this clone: Its antigen is unknown.

In the PCR, 60 Vbeta and 13 Jbeta primers were used. The table came from immunoSEQ multiplex PCR; TCRdb's copy has only in-frame clones and leaves some out. The ten most abundant clones cover approximately 0.82% of a sample with 150,000 to 200,000 clones. Sample: PBMCs. The source of this sequence is a woman younger than 30 in good health and CMV-seropositive. The V gene is TRBV6-5, the J gene TRBJ2-5; 9 bases fit TRBD2. The CDR3 is CASSLGLAGEQYF. The CDR3 DNA is TGTGCCAGCAGCCTGGGACTAGCCGGAGAGCAGTACTTC.